The clone carrying this TCR beta chain was counted a single time. Its matching antigen is unknown. These data come from a study of PD-1 blockade in classical Hodgkin lymphoma. Regarding the study as a whole: Reported findings placed baseline TCR diversity lower in newly diagnosed patients (compared with healthy donors). Underlying causes for the observed repertoire differences were not defined, possibly disease activity or prior therapy.

Indicated time point: newly diagnosed, previously untreated cHL patient sample. Thawed PBMCs yielded CD4+ T cells through magnetic negative selection. Peripheral samples used as comparators were newly diagnosed, untreated classical Hodgkin lymphoma PBMCs. J gave up 5 bases and V 6 bases, and 6 bases lay outside the gene matches. The CDR3 runs 14 residues. Germline V CDR1 and CDR2: MNHNS, SASEGT. Repertoires were generated with immunoSEQ multiplex PCR, while TCRdb's copy carries only in-frame clones and drops some. Of fewer than 20,000 clones listed, around 92% are singletons. The rearrangement uses TRBV6-1 and TRBJ2-3, with TRBD1 identical over 9 bases. What was sequenced was CD4+ T cells from blood. This receptor was taken from a human donor with classical Hodgkin lymphoma. The CDR3 loop is CASRGTGRRDTQYF. The CDR3 coding sequence is TGTGCCAGCAGGGGGACAGGGCGTCGAGATACGCAGTATTTT.